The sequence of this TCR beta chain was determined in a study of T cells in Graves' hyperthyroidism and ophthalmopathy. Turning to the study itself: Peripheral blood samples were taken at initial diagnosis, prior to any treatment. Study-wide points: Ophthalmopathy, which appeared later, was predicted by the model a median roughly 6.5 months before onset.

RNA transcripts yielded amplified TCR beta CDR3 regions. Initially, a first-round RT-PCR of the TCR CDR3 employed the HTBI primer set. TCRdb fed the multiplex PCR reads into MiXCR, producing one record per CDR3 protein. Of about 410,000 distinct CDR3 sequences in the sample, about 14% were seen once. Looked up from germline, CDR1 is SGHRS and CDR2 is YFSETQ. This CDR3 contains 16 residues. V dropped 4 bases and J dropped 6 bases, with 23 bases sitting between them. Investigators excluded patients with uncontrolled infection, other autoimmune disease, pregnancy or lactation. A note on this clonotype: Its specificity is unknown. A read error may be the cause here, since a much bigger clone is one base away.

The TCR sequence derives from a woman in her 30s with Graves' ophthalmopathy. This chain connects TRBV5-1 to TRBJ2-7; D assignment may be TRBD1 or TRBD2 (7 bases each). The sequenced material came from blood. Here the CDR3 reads CASSPRQGEGLLEQYF. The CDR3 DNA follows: TGCGCCAGCAGCCCGAGGCAGGGGGAGGGGCTCCTCGAGCAGTACTTC.